This section outlines one T cell receptor (beta chain) sequence together with its context. As yet, its antigen is unknown. This record comes from a study of cytomegalovirus exposure and HLA in healthy donors. The germline gives CDR1 KGHSH, CDR2 LQKENI. Trimming removed 3 bases at V and 7 bases at J, with 15 bases between. The CDR3 spans 15 residues. Study observations and caveats: With later analysis, a missense DCLRE1C variant became linked to TCR beta V- and J-gene trimming. The study assumed roughly uniform donor sequencing depth for presence/absence analyses. Most likely, a cluster of highly shared sequence variants arose as a sequencing artifact.

Both 60 Vbeta primers and 13 Jbeta primers went into the PCR. In the authors' workflow: A later analysis counted approximately 80 million unique TCR beta chains, some 12 million shared. Produced via immunoSEQ multiplex PCR; TCRdb's table is partial and in-frame only. That table furnishes V, J and clone size, whereas the DNA furnished D and trimming. Of 90,000 to 150,000 clones listed, around four fifths are singletons. V is TRBV18 and J is TRBJ2-2, with unresolved D. This TCR derives from a middle-aged woman in good health and CMV-seronegative. Material: PBMCs. This chain's CDR3 is CASSPARSLRGELFF. In DNA form, the CDR3 reads TGTGCCAGCTCACCGGCCCGCTCCCTTCGCGGGGAGCTGTTTTTT.